Described below is a single TCR beta chain sequence and its context. No antigen is known for it. Germline values: CDR1 SQVTM, CDR2 ANQGSEA. This CDR3 comprises 14 residues. Trimming pared 4 bases from V and 2 bases from J, leaving 13 bases between. The data originate from a study of cytotoxic CD8 clonotypes in ibrutinib-treated CLL. Overall study results and limits: Sampling of sustained-remission and progressing patients occurred at differing times. Higher circulating CD8+ T-cell counts strongly accompanied higher baseline clonality, above age-matched healthy donors.

Deep sequencing aimed at 1 in 200,000 to 1 in 1 million T cells' resolution. Only in-frame clones appear in the TCRdb table, and some are missing; sequencing was by immunoSEQ multiplex PCR. The sample lists fewer than 400,000 clones; about 64% were seen once. PBMCs were cryopreserved, and roughly 2 micrograms of genomic DNA from them went into TCR beta libraries. V gene TRBV29-1 combines with J gene TRBJ2-3, with D hard to call. The source material was PBMCs, sampled after 36 months of ibrutinib treatment. The TCR sequence derives from a human donor with chronic lymphocytic leukemia. The CDR3 is CSVALGGNTDTQYF. DNA of the CDR3: TGCAGCGTTGCGCTCGGCGGAAACACAGATACGCAGTATTTT.